These 20 T cell receptor beta chains originate from one sample sequenced in a study of shared clonotypes between healthy human individuals. The data were produced by immunoSEQ multiplex PCR, yet TCRdb's version contains in-frame clones alone and is incomplete. The data hold some 2,000,000 clones, with approximately 94% observed a single time. The source material was naive CD4+ T cells sorted from blood. Subset given: CD45RA+ positively selected. The receptor source for this set is a man between 18 and 29 years old in good health.

The chain links TRBV25-1 to TRBJ1-4; 7 bases fit TRBD1. The germline CDR1 and CDR2 sequences are MGHDK and SYGVNS. Losses at the gene ends were 8 bases for V and 5 bases for J; bases not matched to a gene: 2. The CDR3 runs to 12 residues. The CDR3 here is CASWGQNEKLFF. The CDR3 DNA reads TGTGCCAGCTGGGGACAGAATGAAAAACTGTTTTTT. Using reference TRBV25-1 and TRBJ1-4 for the parts outside the CDR3, the full variable domain is EADIYQTPRYLVIGTGKKITLECSQTMGHDKMYWYQQDPGMELHLIHYSYGVNSTEKGDLSSESTVSRIRTEHFPLTLESARPSHTSQYLCASWGQNEKLFFGSGTQLSVL.

The table lists this clone with a few counts. This chain joins TRBV11-3 and TRBJ1-1; D perhaps matches TRBD1 (6 bases). Per the germline V gene, CDR1 is SGHNT and CDR2 is YENEEA. The CDR3 runs to 13 residues. V gave up 5 bases and J gave up 5 bases, with 12 bases separating them. CDR3 sequence (DNA): TGTGCCAGCAGCCCTAGGGGGGGGACTGAAGCTTTCTTT. This translates into CASSPRGGTEAFF.

This clone was seen a single time. The V call is TRBV10-2, the J call TRBJ2-7; 9 bases fit TRBD1. There are 14 residues in the CDR3. Germline loops: CDR1 WSHSY, CDR2 SAAADI. The ends lost 4 bases at V and 3 bases at J; junction bases unmatched: 4. In DNA, the CDR3 is TGCGCCAGCAGTGGGGACAGGGTGATCTACGAGCAGTACTTC. This codes for CASSGDRVIYEQYF.

The chain is built from TRBV27 and TRBJ2-1; no firm D call. Trimming left V 1 base short and J 9 bases short, with 10 bases between. CDR3 size: 13 residues. The germline V gene encodes CDR1 MNHEY and CDR2 SMNVEV (reference sequence). CDR3 residues: CASSLFIQGEQFF. CDR3 DNA sequence: TGTGCCAGCAGTTTATTTATACAAGGTGAGCAGTTCTTC.

The V call is TRBV7-9, the J call TRBJ2-2, with unresolved D. The CDR3 totals 16 residues. V was clipped by 5 bases and J by 6 bases, with 19 bases between them. Germline CDR1 SEHNR, CDR2 FQNEAQ (reference sequence). The CDR3 sequence is CASSILNPSSPGELFF. The CDR3 nucleotides are TGTGCCAGCAGCATACTCAATCCCAGTTCTCCCGGGGAGCTGTTTTTT.

This chain uses TRBV2 with TRBJ1-1; 8 nucleotides line up with TRBD1. From germline, CDR1 is SNHLY and CDR2 FYNNEI. With 4 bases clipped from V and 4 bases from J, the junction kept 2 bases outside the gene matches. This CDR3 contains 13 residues. In nucleotides, the CDR3 is TGTGCCAGCAGTGGGACAGGGCTCACTGAAGCTTTCTTT. Translated: CASSGTGLTEAFF.

Regarding this clone: Within the sample, other DNA sequences also encode this same CDR3. The gene calls are TRBV11-2 and TRBJ2-7, with D uncertain. The germline V gene encodes CDR1 SGHAT and CDR2 FQNNGV. Trimming shortened V by 0 bases and J by 4 bases, and 10 bases separated the two germline ends. The CDR3 totals 14 residues. This CDR3 reads CASSLDRLSYEQYF. For the CDR3, the DNA is TGTGCCAGCAGCTTAGATCGGCTCTCATACGAGCAGTACTTC. The variable domain in full, completed from reference TRBV11-2 and TRBJ2-7, reads EAGVAQSPRYKIIEKRQSVAFWCNPISGHATLYWYQQILGQGPKLLIQFQNNGVVDDSQLPKDRFSAERLKGVDSTLKIQPAKLEDSAVYLCASSLDRLSYEQYFGPGTRLTVT.

The genes are TRBV11-2 and TRBJ2-7; TRBD1 matches 9 bases. V dropped 0 bases and J dropped 3; count of bases not matched to a gene: 0. The CDR3 spans 14 residues. In germline, CDR1 is SGHAT, CDR2 FQNNGV. The CDR3 DNA is TGTGCCAGCAGCTTAGAGACAGGGGGCTACGAGCAGTACTTC. Encoded protein: CASSLETGGYEQYF.

The chain carries TRBV13 and TRBJ2-3; tentatively, D is TRBD2 (6 bases). Trimming stripped 3 bases from V and 2 bases from J, with 15 bases between. Germline V gene lookup returns CDR1 PRHDT and CDR2 FYEKMQ (reference sequence). This CDR3 is 16 amino acids long. The CDR3 bases are TGTGCCAGCAGCTTTCGGCGGCGGGGCACCACAGATACGCAGTATTTT. It yields the protein CASSFRRRGTTDTQYF. Using reference TRBV13 and TRBJ2-3 for the parts outside the CDR3, the full variable domain is AAGVIQSPRHLIKEKRETATLKCYPIPRHDTVYWYQQGPGQDPQFLISFYEKMQSDKGSIPDRFSAQQFSDYHSELNMSSLELGDSALYFCASSFRRRGTTDTQYFGPGTRLTVL.

The genes are TRBV4-1 and TRBJ2-3; 12 positions match TRBD2. After removal of 5 bases from V and 4 bases from J, the junction contained 4 bases not matched to a gene. The germline V gene encodes CDR1 MGHRA and CDR2 YSYEKL. This CDR3 is built from 15 residues. DNA for the CDR3: TGCGCCAGCAGCAGGACTAGCGGGGCTGCAGATACGCAGTATTTT. It codes for CASSRTSGAADTQYF.

This chain connects TRBV6-6 to TRBJ2-3; the D gene is possibly TRBD1 (6 bases). The CDR3 totals 15 residues. V shed 2 bases and J shed 7 bases, with 16 bases lying between them. The germline gives CDR1 MNHNY, CDR2 SVGAGI (reference sequence). The CDR3 reads CASSYVQGQANTQYF. In DNA form, the CDR3 reads TGTGCCAGCAGTTACGTGCAGGGGCAGGCAAATACGCAGTATTTT.

The V gene is TRBV27, the J gene TRBJ1-5; D gene ambiguous. Trimming pared 4 bases from V and 5 bases from J, leaving 15 bases between. The germline V gene encodes CDR1 MNHEY and CDR2 SMNVEV (reference sequence). The CDR3 extends over 15 amino acids. The CDR3 reads CASSSGRVPYQPQHF. CDR3 in DNA: TGTGCCAGCAGTTCCGGGCGCGTCCCCTATCAGCCCCAGCATTTT.

The chain couples TRBV5-5 to TRBJ1-2; a weak D match, TRBD1 (6 bases). CDR1 and CDR2 from the germline V gene are SGHKS and YYEKEE (reference sequence). Deletions cut 3 bases from V and 5 bases from J, with 14 bases between. This CDR3 has 14 amino acids. In DNA, the CDR3 is TGTGCCAGCAGCTCTGCACAGGGAGATTATGGCTACACCTTC. It specifies CASSSAQGDYGYTF.

To note about this clone: Germline is not matched at one junction end, which may reflect a read error. CDR3 region: CASSRTGTGTYGQYF. The CDR3 DNA follows: TGTGCCAGCAGCCGCACCGGGACAGGGACCTACGGGCAGTACTTC. The chain employs TRBV9 and TRBJ2-7, with 9 positions matching TRBD1. There are 15 residues in the CDR3. In germline, CDR1 is SGDLS, CDR2 YYNGEE.

This chain connects TRBV5-5 to TRBJ2-2; D remains unclear. CDR1 and CDR2 (germline): SGHKS, YYEKEE (reference sequence). V shed 4 bases and J shed 9 bases, with 13 bases lying between them. CDR3 size: 13 residues. CDR3 sequence reads: CASSAEIPRELFF. CDR3 sequence (DNA): TGTGCCAGCAGCGCCGAGATCCCGCGGGAGCTGTTTTTT.

The rearrangement joins TRBV29-1 to TRBJ2-1; TRBD2 matches at 7 bases. With 0 bases clipped from V and 0 bases from J, the junction kept 5 bases outside the gene matches. The germline V gene has CDR1 SQVTM and CDR2 ANQGSEA. This CDR3 spans 16 amino acids. CDR3 nucleotide sequence: TGCAGCGTTGAAGAACCGGGCGGGGGCTCCTACAATGAGCAGTTCTTC. Translation gives CSVEEPGGGSYNEQFF.

The chain couples TRBV11-3 to TRBJ2-2, with D hard to call. The length of the CDR3 is 13 residues. V dropped 2 bases and J dropped 6 bases, with 7 bases sitting between them. Germline CDR1 SGHNT, CDR2 YENEEA. CDR3 DNA sequence: TGTGCCAGCAGCTTACATTCGCCCGGGGAGCTGTTTTTT. It codes for CASSLHSPGELFF. The full variable domain, in which reference TRBV11-3 and TRBJ2-2 provide the parts outside the CDR3, is EAGVVQSPRYKIIEKKQPVAFWCNPISGHNTLYWYLQNLGQGPELLIRYENEEAVDDSQLPKDRFSAERLKGVDSTLKIQPAELGDSAVYLCASSLHSPGELFFGEGSRLTVL.

The chain links TRBV18 to TRBJ2-5; either TRBD1 or TRBD2 may fit D (6 bases each). The CDR3 loop spans 15 amino acids. V was clipped by 0 bases and J by 4 bases, with 12 bases between them. Per germline, CDR1 KGHSH and CDR2 LQKENI. The DNA for the CDR3 is TGTGCCAGCTCACCACCGAGCAGGGGAGGAGAGACCCAGTACTTC. Its translation: CASSPPSRGGETQYF.

The rearrangement links TRBV5-6 to TRBJ1-1; TRBD1 agrees at 11 bases. Unmatched junction bases numbered 15, after V lost 0 bases and J lost 5 bases. Germline V CDR1 and CDR2: SGHDT, YYEEEE. CDR3 size: 19 residues. CDR3: CASSLGVIRRTGGFTEAFF. The CDR3 DNA sequence: TGTGCCAGCAGCTTGGGAGTTATCAGACGGACAGGGGGCTTTACTGAAGCTTTCTTT.

The J gene is TRBJ2-7, the V gene TRBV6-5; a weak D match, TRBD2 (6 bases). Per the germline V gene, CDR1 is MNHEY and CDR2 is SVGAGI. This CDR3 is built from 15 residues. Trimming took 3 bases from V and 5 from J, leaving 17 bases between them. The CDR3 reads CASSYMGNGRNEQYF. In DNA, the CDR3 is TGTGCCAGCAGTTATATGGGGAATGGGAGGAACGAGCAGTACTTC.